Below, 5 T cell receptor beta chains from the same sample are listed, as sequenced in a study of vaccination and CD4 T cells after COVID-19 (dated by TCRdb to 2022 to 2024). For these TCRs, the target antigens are not known. Library method: PCR. Sequencing took place on an Illumina iSeq 100. TCR sequencing of DNA from cultured CD4+ T cells used the Oncomine TCR Beta short-read assay at the Johns Hopkins FTIC core. In-frame beta chains were kept once TCRdb had trimmed the public reads at Q25 with fastp and called clones with MiXCR. A single entry per CDR3 protein holds the most common genes and DNA from its merged rows. This sample comprises around 15,000 distinct CDR3 sequences, 45% to 60% of them detected only once. The top ten clones comprise 20% of the sample. Read against the paper, the sample's time point label means: late sampling 161 to 241 days after vaccination in three convalescent patients. This sample's treatment or condition label indicates: roughly 10-day PBMC culture with coronavirus spike peptide pools or control peptides (ViraFEST assay).

The starting material was CD4+ T cells from blood, cultured in vitro, obtained about 7 months after SARS-CoV-2 vaccination. The receptors originated from a human donor who had recovered from COVID-19.

This clonotype has only a few counts. The V gene is TRBV20-1, the J gene TRBJ2-3; D is uncertain. The CDR3 is made up of 13 amino acids. V lost 4 bases, J lost 4 bases, and 12 bases lay in between. Germline values: CDR1 DFQATT, CDR2 SNEGSKA (reference sequence). The chain's CDR3 is CSAILDRSDTQYF. DNA of the CDR3: TGCAGTGCTATACTGGACCGTTCAGATACGCAGTATTTT.

V usage is TRBV20-1 and J usage is TRBJ2-1, with D tentatively TRBD2 (6 bases). V lost 0 bases and J lost 2, with 11 bases in between. The CDR3 loop spans 15 amino acids. From germline, CDR1 is DFQATT and CDR2 SNEGSKA (reference sequence). CDR3 bases: TGCAGTGCTAGAGATAGGAGGGTGGCCTACAATGAGCAGTTCTTC. Translation gives CSARDRRVAYNEQFF.

The chain couples TRBV7-8 to TRBJ1-1; D gene uncertain. Germline values: CDR1 SGHVS, CDR2 FQNEAQ. The CDR3 is made up of 14 amino acids. V was pared by 1 base and J by 5 bases, with 11 bases between. In nucleotides, the CDR3 is TGTGCCAGCAGCTTAGATCGGGGAGTTACTGAAGCTTTCTTT. The encoded protein is CASSLDRGVTEAFF.

This rearrangement joins TRBV15 to TRBJ1-5; no clear D. V gave up 0 bases and J gave up 4 bases, with 13 bases separating them. The CDR3 extends over 16 amino acids. CDR1 and CDR2 (germline): LNHNV, YYDKDF (reference sequence). The CDR3 DNA is TGTGCCACCAGCAGAGACACCGGGTCCCTAAATCAGCCCCAGCATTTT. Encoded protein: CATSRDTGSLNQPQHF.

J is TRBJ1-1 and V is TRBV6-2 or TRBV6-3; the D is unclear. Trimming pared 7 bases from V and 1 base from J, leaving 10 bases between. The CDR3 has 13 residues. The germline CDR1 and CDR2 sequences are MNHEY and SVGEGT. CDR3 region: CASISIENTEAFF. CDR3 bases: TGTGCCAGCATCTCCATTGAGAACACTGAAGCTTTCTTT.